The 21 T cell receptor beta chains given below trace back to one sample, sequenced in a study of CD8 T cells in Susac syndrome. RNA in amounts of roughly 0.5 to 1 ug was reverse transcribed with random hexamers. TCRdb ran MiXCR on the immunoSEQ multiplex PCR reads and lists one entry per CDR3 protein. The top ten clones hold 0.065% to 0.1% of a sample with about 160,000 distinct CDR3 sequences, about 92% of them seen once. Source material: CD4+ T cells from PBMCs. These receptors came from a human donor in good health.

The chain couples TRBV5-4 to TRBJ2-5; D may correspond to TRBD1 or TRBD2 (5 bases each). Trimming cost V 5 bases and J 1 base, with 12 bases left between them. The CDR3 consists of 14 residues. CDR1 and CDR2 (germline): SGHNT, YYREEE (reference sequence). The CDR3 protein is CASSFGTRQETQYF. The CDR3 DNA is TGTGCCAGCAGTTTCGGGACGCGCCAAGAGACCCAGTACTTC. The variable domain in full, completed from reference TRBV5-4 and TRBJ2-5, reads ETGVTQSPTHLIKTRGQQVTLRCSSQSGHNTVSWYQQALGQGPQFIFQYYREEENGRGNFPPRFSGLQFPNYSSELNVNALELDDSALYLCASSFGTRQETQYFGPGTRLLVL.

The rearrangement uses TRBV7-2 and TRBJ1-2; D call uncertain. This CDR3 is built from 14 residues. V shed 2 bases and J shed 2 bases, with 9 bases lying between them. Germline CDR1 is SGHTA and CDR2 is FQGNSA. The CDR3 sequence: CASSLSLSNYGYTF. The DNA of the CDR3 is TGTGCCAGCAGCTTAAGTCTCTCAAACTATGGCTACACCTTC.

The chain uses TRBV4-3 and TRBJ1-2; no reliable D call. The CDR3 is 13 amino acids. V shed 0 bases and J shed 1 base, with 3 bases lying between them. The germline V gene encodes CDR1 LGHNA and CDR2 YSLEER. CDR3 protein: CASSQERNYGYTF. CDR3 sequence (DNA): TGCGCCAGCAGCCAAGAACGTAACTATGGCTACACCTTC.

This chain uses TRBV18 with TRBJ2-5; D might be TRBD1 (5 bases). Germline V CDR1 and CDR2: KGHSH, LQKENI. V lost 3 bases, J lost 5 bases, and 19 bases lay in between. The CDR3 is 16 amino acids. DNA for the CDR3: TGTGCCAGCTCACCGCAGGGCAGCCCCACCGGGGAGACCCAGTACTTC. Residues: CASSPQGSPTGETQYF.

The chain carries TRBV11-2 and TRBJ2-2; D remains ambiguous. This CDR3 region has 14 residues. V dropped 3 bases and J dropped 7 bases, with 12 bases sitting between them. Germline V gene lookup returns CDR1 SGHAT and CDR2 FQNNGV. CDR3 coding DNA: TGTGCCAGCAGCTTCCAAGGGTTTGGCGGGGAGCTGTTTTTT. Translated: CASSFQGFGGELFF.

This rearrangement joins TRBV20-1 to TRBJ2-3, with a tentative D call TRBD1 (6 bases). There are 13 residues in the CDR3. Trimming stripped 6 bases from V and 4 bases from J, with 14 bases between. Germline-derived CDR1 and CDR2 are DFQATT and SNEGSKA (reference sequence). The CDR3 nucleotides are TGCAGTGCCGGCCAGGGGAGTGCAGATACGCAGTATTTT. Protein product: CSAGQGSADTQYF.

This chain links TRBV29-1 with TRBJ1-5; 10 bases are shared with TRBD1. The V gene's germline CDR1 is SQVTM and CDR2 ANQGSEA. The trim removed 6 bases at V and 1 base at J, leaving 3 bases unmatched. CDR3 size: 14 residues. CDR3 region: CSVRDRGSNQPQHF. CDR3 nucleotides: TGCAGCGTGCGGGACAGGGGAAGCAATCAGCCCCAGCATTTT.

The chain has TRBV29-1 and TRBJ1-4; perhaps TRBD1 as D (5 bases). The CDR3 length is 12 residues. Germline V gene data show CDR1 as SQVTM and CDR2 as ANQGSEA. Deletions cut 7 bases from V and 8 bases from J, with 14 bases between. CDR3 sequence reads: CSGRDGHEKLFF. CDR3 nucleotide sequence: TGCAGCGGCCGGGACGGGCACGAAAAACTGTTTTTT.

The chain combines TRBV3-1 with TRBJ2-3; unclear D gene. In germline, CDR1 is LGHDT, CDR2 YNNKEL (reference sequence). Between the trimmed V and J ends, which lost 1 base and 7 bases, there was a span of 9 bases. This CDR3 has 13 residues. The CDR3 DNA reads TGTGCCAGCAGCCAAGTGGGTGGATATACGCAGTATTTT. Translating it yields CASSQVGGYTQYF.

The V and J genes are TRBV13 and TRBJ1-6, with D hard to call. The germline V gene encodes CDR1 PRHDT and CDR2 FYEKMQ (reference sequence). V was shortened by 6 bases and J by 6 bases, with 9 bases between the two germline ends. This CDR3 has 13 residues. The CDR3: CASRQISNSPLHF. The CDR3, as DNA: TGTGCCAGCAGACAAATAAGTAATTCACCCCTCCACTTT.

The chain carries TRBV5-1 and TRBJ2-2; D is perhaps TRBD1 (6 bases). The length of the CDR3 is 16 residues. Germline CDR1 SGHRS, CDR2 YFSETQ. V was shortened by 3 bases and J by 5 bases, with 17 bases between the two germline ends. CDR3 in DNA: TGCGCCAGCAGCTCTACTCCGGGACAATCGACCGGGGAGCTGTTTTTT. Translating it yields CASSSTPGQSTGELFF.

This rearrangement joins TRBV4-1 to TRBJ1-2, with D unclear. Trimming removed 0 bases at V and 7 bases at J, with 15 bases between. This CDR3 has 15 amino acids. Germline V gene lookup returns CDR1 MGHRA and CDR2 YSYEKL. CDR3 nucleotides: TGCGCCAGCAGCCAAGATGGAGGGAATTGGGGTGGCTACACCTTC. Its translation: CASSQDGGNWGGYTF.

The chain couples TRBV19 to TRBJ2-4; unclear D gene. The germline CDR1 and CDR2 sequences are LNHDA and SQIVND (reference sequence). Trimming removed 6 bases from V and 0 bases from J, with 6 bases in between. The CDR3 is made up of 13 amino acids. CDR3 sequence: CASRHEAKNIQYF. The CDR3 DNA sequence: TGTGCCAGTAGGCACGAAGCCAAAAACATTCAGTACTTC.

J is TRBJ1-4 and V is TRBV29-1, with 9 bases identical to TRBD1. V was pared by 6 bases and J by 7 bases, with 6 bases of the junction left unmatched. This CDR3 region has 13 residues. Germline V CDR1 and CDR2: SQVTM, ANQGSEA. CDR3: CSVDRGGGEKLFF. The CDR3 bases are TGCAGCGTGGACAGGGGAGGGGGTGAAAAACTGTTTTTT.

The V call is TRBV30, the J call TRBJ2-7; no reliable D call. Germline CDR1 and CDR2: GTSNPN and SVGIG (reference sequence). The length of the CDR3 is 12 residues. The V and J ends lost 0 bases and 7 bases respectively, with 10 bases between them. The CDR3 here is CAWSVRTGEQYF. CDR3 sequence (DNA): TGTGCCTGGAGTGTACGTACTGGAGAGCAGTACTTC.

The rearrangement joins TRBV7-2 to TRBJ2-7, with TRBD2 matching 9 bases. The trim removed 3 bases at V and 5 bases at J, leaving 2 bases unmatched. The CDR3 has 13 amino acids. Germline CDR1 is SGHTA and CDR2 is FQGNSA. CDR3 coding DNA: TGTGCCAGCAGCTTCAGACTAGCGGACGAGCAGTACTTC. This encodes CASSFRLADEQYF.

CDR3 coding DNA: TGCGCCAGCAGTCAACCGGGACAGGGGGCCGGCTATGGCTACACCTTC. This gives the protein CASSQPGQGAGYGYTF. V and J are TRBV23-1 and TRBJ1-2; TRBD1 matches 12 bases. TRBV23-1 falls under the ORF class, with uncertain function. The CDR3 is 16 amino acids. V gave up 2 bases and J gave up 4 bases; unmatched junction bases: 5.

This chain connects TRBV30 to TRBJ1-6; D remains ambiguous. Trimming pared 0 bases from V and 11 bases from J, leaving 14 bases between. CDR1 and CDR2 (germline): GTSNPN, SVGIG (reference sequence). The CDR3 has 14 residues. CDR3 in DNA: TGTGCCTGGAGTGTACAAGGGAGTATCCCACCCCTCCACTTT. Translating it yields CAWSVQGSIPPLHF. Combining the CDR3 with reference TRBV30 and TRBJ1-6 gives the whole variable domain SQTIHQWPATLVQPVGSPLSLECTVEGTSNPNLYWYRQAAGRGLQLLFYSVGIGQISSEVPQNLSASRPQDRQFILSSKKLLLSDSGFYLCAWSVQGSIPPLHFGNGTRLTVT.

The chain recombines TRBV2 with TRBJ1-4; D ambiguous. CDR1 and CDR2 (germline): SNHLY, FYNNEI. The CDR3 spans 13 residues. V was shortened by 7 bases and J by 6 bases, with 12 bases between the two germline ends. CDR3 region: CASITSGYEKLFF. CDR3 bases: TGTGCCAGCATTACGTCTGGTTATGAAAAACTGTTTTTT. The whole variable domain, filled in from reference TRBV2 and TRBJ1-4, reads EPEVTQTPSHQVTQMGQEVILRCVPISNHLYFYWYRQILGQKVEFLVSFYNNEISEKSEIFDDQFSVERPDGSNFTLKIRSTKLEDSAMYFCASITSGYEKLFFGSGTQLSVL.

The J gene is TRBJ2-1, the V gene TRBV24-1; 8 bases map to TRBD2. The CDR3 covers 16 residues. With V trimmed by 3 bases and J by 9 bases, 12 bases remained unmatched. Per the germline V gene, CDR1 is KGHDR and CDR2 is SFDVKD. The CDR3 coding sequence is TGTGCCACCAGTGATCCCTTTGGGGCGGGGGGTAGTGAGCAGTTCTTC. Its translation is CATSDPFGAGGSEQFF.

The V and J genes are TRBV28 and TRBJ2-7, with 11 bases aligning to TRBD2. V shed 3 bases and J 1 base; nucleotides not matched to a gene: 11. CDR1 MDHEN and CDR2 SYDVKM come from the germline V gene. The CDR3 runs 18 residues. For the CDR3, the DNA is TGTGCCAGCAGTTTCATGGGCGTGGGACTAGCGGAATCCTACGAGCAGTACTTC. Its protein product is CASSFMGVGLAESYEQYF.